Below are 22 T cell receptor beta chains sequenced from a single sample in a study of radiotherapy plus CTLA-4 blockade in lung cancer. TCRdb's copy holds only in-frame clones and misses some; the assay was immunoSEQ multiplex PCR. The sample holds about 45,000 clones, roughly two thirds seen once. Sequenced material: peripheral blood, taken from a patient treated with radiotherapy plus ipilimumab. The receptors shown here come from a human donor with non-small cell lung cancer who had a partial response to radiotherapy plus ipilimumab.

The chain uses TRBV6-6 and TRBJ2-2; no clear D. The CDR3 is 13 amino acids. Germline-derived CDR1 and CDR2 are MNHNY and SVGAGI (reference sequence). The germline V and J ends were trimmed by 0 bases and 7 bases, with 6 bases remaining between them. The CDR3 here is CASSYSAGGELFF. CDR3 sequence (DNA): TGTGCCAGCAGTTACTCGGCTGGCGGGGAGCTGTTTTTT.

The chain is built from TRBV10-2 and TRBJ2-7, with D possibly TRBD2 on 7 matching bases. This CDR3 has 9 residues. Germline V CDR1 and CDR2: WSHSY, SAAADI. CDR3 protein: CASRGGLGV. The CDR3 DNA reads TGCGCCAGCAGGGGGGGGCTTGGAGTC.

The chain carries TRBV19 and TRBJ2-2, with 7 bases identical to TRBD2. The J segment lost 3 bases and the V segment lost 11 bases, leaving 9 bases of the junction unmatched. This CDR3 spans 14 amino acids. Germline assignment: CDR1 LNHDA and CDR2 SQIVND (reference sequence). CDR3 DNA sequence: TGTGCCGCCAGGGCGGGGGAGGACACCGGGGAGCTGTTTTTT. This gives the protein CAARAGEDTGELFF.

This chain uses TRBV19 with TRBJ2-1; 9 bases line up with TRBD2. Trimming at V came to 8 bases and at J to 7 bases, leaving 15 bases not matched to a gene. Germline V gives CDR1 LNHDA, CDR2 SQIVND (reference sequence). The CDR3 length is 16 residues. This CDR3 reads CASGPSGGRAVNEQFF. The CDR3 coding sequence is TGTGCCAGTGGGCCCTCTGGCGGGAGGGCCGTTAATGAGCAGTTCTTC.

As concerns this clone: At the DNA level, this CDR3 is encoded by other sequences in the same sample as well. V and J are TRBV4-3 and TRBJ1-4; 7 nucleotides match TRBD1. Trimming took 0 bases from V and 8 from J; bases not matched to a gene: 6. The CDR3 has 15 amino acids. CDR1 LGHNA and CDR2 YSLEER come from the germline V gene. The CDR3 spells CASSQDARGSEKLFF. The CDR3 bases are TGCGCCAGCAGCCAAGATGCCAGGGGGAGCGAAAAACTGTTTTTT.

This chain links TRBV4-1 with TRBJ2-5, with a weak D call TRBD2 (6 bases). The CDR3 contains 15 residues. Germline V lookup: CDR1 MGHRA, CDR2 YSYEKL. V shed 3 bases and J shed 4 bases, with 15 bases lying between them. The CDR3 DNA sequence: TGCGCCAGCAGCCACGGGCGGGGTGGGGGAGAGACCCAGTACTTC. Residues: CASSHGRGGGETQYF.

This clone turned up a few times. The V and J genes are TRBV25-1 and TRBJ1-6, with TRBD1 matching over 7 bases. This CDR3 has 14 residues. Per germline, CDR1 MGHDK and CDR2 SYGVNS. J was trimmed by 7 bases and V by 3 bases; bases with no gene match: 3. The chain's CDR3 is CASSDNRGNSPLHF. For the CDR3, the DNA is TGTGCCAGCAGTGATAACAGGGGCAATTCACCCCTCCACTTT.

This clone was observed a handful of times. This rearrangement joins TRBV19 to TRBJ2-1; 10 nucleotides agree with TRBD2. This CDR3 has 15 residues. Germline CDR1 LNHDA, CDR2 SQIVND (reference sequence). Losses at the gene ends were 5 bases for V and 7 bases for J; bases not matched to a gene: 8. DNA for the CDR3: TGTGCCAGTAGTCTAGGACTAGCGGTAGGGAATGAGCAGTTCTTC. Protein product: CASSLGLAVGNEQFF. Full variable domain (rest looked up from reference TRBV19 and TRBJ2-1): DGGITQSPKYLFRKEGQNVTLSCEQNLNHDAMYWYRQDPGQGLRLIYYSQIVNDFQKGDIAEGYSVSREKKESFPLTVTSAQKNPTAFYLCASSLGLAVGNEQFFGPGTRLTVL.

J is TRBJ2-2 and V is TRBV6-1; tentatively, D is TRBD1 (5 bases). From germline, CDR1 is MNHNS and CDR2 SASEGT. V was trimmed by 6 bases and J by 1 base, leaving 6 bases between them. There are 13 residues in the CDR3. The CDR3 DNA reads TGTGCCAGCAGGCAGGGGAACACCGGGGAGCTGTTTTTT. This sequence encodes CASRQGNTGELFF.

The J gene is TRBJ2-3, the V gene TRBV5-1, with no clear D. Germline V gene sequence: CDR1 SGHRS, CDR2 YFSETQ. V was clipped by 3 bases and J by 5 bases, with 10 bases between them. This CDR3 comprises 13 residues. CDR3 nucleotide sequence: TGCGCCAGCAGCTCGCGGCACGGAGATACGCAGTATTTT. Amino acids: CASSSRHGDTQYF. The complete variable domain, with remaining parts taken from reference TRBV5-1 and TRBJ2-3, reads KAGVTQTPRYLIKTRGQQVTLSCSPISGHRSVSWYQQTPGQGLQFLFEYFSETQRNKGNFPGRFSGRQFSNSRSEMNVSTLELGDSALYLCASSSRHGDTQYFGPGTRLTVL.

This clone is a singleton in its sample. The chain recombines TRBV5-4 with TRBJ1-2, with a possible D match to TRBD1 (6 bases). Trimming took 3 bases from V and 4 from J, leaving 19 bases between them. The CDR3 totals 16 residues. CDR1 is SGHNT, CDR2 YYREEE, per germline (reference sequence). DNA of the CDR3: TGTGCCAGCAGCTCTTTCCGGGACAAGGACTCCTATGGCTACACCTTC. It codes for CASSSFRDKDSYGYTF.

This sequence joins TRBV14 and TRBJ2-7, with 7 positions matching TRBD1. Germline lookup yields CDR1 SGHDN and CDR2 FVKESK. The V and J ends lost 6 bases and 1 base, in that order; junction bases with no gene match: 6. This CDR3 is 14 amino acids long. The CDR3 nucleotides are TGTGCCAGCAGGGCCGGGACAGATTCCTACGAGCAGTACTTC. Protein product: CASRAGTDSYEQYF.

This clone came up many times. J is TRBJ1-3 and V is TRBV9, with TRBD1 matching over 10 bases. Trimming took 3 bases from V and 3 from J; bases not matched to a gene: 6. The CDR3 covers 16 residues. Germline CDR1 and CDR2: SGDLS and YYNGEE. CDR3 protein: CASSGPGQGFGNTIYF. CDR3 nucleotide sequence: TGTGCCAGCAGCGGACCGGGACAGGGGTTTGGAAACACCATATATTTT.

This chain joins TRBV6-1 and TRBJ1-1; D remains unclear. Deletions cut 5 bases from V and 11 bases from J, with 15 bases between. Germline-derived CDR1 and CDR2 are MNHNS and SASEGT. The CDR3 has 12 amino acids. CDR3 coding DNA: TGTGCCAGCAGTCGGGCCGCTCGAGGGGCTTTCTTT. This codes for CASSRAARGAFF.

This chain uses TRBV10-1 with TRBJ2-5; unclear D gene. Germline lookup yields CDR1 WNHNN and CDR2 SYGVQD (reference sequence). V lost 10 bases to trimming and J lost 2 bases, with 8 bases between them. The CDR3 covers 11 residues. CDR3 sequence (DNA): TGCGCCATCCCCCTGCAAGAGACCCAGTACTTC. It encodes CAIPLQETQYF.

The rearrangement joins TRBV2 to TRBJ2-5; 7 nucleotides agree with TRBD2. V was clipped by 8 bases and J by 11 bases; unmatched bases: 8. The CDR3 loop spans 11 amino acids. Germline V lookup: CDR1 SNHLY, CDR2 FYNNEI. The CDR3: CASYAGAVQYF. The CDR3 coding sequence is TGTGCCAGCTACGCGGGAGCGGTGCAGTACTTC.

On this clone itself: Mismatch with germline at one junction end may stem from a read error. The CDR3 region is CASTLTGLNTEAFF. DNA for the CDR3: TGTGCCAGCACCTTAACAGGGTTGAACACTGAAGCTTTCTTT. The chain uses TRBV7-8 and TRBJ1-1; maybe TRBD1 (6 bases). The CDR3 sequence is 14 residues long. Germline-derived CDR1 and CDR2 are SGHVS and FQNEAQ.

The chain is built from TRBV27 and TRBJ2-7; D is possibly TRBD1 (6 bases). CDR1 and CDR2 (germline): MNHEY, SMNVEV (reference sequence). This CDR3 contains 15 residues. The V and J ends lost 2 bases and 2 bases respectively, with 13 bases between them. The DNA for the CDR3 is TGTGCCAGCAGTTTAAGGGGGATGGGGCCCTACGAGCAGTACTTC. It yields the protein CASSLRGMGPYEQYF.

The V and J genes are TRBV27 and TRBJ1-4; 9 nucleotides match TRBD1. Germline CDR1 MNHEY, CDR2 SMNVEV (reference sequence). The ends lost 3 bases at V and 8 bases at J; junction bases unmatched: 1. This CDR3 is 13 amino acids long. The CDR3 DNA sequence: TGTGCCAGCAGTTTTGGACAGGGGGAAAAACTGTTTTTT. Its translation is CASSFGQGEKLFF.

This chain joins TRBV19 and TRBJ2-3, with TRBD2 identical over 13 bases. The CDR3 sequence is 18 residues long. V was pared by 5 bases and J by 0 bases, with 8 bases of the junction left unmatched. The germline CDR1 and CDR2 sequences are LNHDA and SQIVND (reference sequence). The CDR3, as DNA: TGTGCCAGTAGTCAAGGACTAGCGGGGGATTCTAGCACAGATACGCAGTATTTT. It specifies CASSQGLAGDSSTDTQYF. Together with reference TRBV19 and TRBJ2-3, the CDR3 gives the full variable domain: DGGITQSPKYLFRKEGQNVTLSCEQNLNHDAMYWYRQDPGQGLRLIYYSQIVNDFQKGDIAEGYSVSREKKESFPLTVTSAQKNPTAFYLCASSQGLAGDSSTDTQYFGPGTRLTVL.

This chain connects TRBV15 to TRBJ2-1; 8 bases map to TRBD2. The V gene end was trimmed by 1 base and the J gene end by 8 bases; junction bases not matched to a gene: 7. This CDR3 contains 15 residues. Germline CDR1 and CDR2: LNHNV and YYDKDF (reference sequence). CDR3 nucleotides: TGTGCCACCAGCAGAGCAACGGGAGGGCCCTATGAGCAGTTCTTC. It translates to CATSRATGGPYEQFF.

The J gene is TRBJ1-5, the V gene TRBV19; no definite D call. The CDR3 is 14 amino acids. Looked up from germline, CDR1 is LNHDA and CDR2 is SQIVND (reference sequence). The germline V and J ends were trimmed by 7 bases and 1 base, with 11 bases remaining between them. CDR3 bases: TGTGCCAGTAATTGGCTCAACAGCAATCAGCCCCAGCATTTT. It codes for CASNWLNSNQPQHF. Full variable domain (missing parts from reference TRBV19 and TRBJ1-5): DGGITQSPKYLFRKEGQNVTLSCEQNLNHDAMYWYRQDPGQGLRLIYYSQIVNDFQKGDIAEGYSVSREKKESFPLTVTSAQKNPTAFYLCASNWLNSNQPQHFGDGTRLSIL.